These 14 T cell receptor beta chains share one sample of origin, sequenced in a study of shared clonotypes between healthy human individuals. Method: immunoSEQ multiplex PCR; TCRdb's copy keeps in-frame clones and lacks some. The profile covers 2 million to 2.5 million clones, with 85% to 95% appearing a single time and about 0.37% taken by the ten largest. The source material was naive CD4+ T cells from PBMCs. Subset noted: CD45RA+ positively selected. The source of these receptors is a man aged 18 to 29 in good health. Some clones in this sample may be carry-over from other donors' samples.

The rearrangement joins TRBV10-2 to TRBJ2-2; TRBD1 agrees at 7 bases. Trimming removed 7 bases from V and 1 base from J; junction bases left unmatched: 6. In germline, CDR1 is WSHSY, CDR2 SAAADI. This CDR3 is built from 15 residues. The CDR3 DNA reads TGCGCCAGCACGAGGACAGGTCAGAACACCGGGGAGCTGTTTTTT. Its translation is CASTRTGQNTGELFF.

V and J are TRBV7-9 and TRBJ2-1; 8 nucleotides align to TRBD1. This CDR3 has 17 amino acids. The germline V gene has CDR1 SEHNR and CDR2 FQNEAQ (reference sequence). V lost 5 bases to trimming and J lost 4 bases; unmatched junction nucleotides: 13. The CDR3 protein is CASSRSGGTGVYNEQFF. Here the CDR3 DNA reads TGTGCCAGCAGCCGAAGTGGGGGGACAGGTGTGTACAATGAGCAGTTCTTC.

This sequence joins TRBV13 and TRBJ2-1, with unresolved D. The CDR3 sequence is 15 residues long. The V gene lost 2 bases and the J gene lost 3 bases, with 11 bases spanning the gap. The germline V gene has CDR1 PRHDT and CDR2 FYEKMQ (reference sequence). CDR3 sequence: CASSLNRWGYNEQFF. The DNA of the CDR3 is TGTGCCAGCAGCTTAAACCGGTGGGGCTACAATGAGCAGTTCTTC.

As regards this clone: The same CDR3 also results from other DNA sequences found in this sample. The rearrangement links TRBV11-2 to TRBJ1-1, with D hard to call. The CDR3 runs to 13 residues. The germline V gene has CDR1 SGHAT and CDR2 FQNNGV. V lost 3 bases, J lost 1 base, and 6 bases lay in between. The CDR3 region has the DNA TGTGCCAGCAGCTTCTCTACGAACACTGAAGCTTTCTTT. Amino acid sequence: CASSFSTNTEAFF.

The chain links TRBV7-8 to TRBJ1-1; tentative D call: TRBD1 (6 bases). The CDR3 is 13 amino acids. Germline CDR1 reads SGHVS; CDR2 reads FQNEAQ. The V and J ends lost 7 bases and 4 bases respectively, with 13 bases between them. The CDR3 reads CASKEQGLTEAFF. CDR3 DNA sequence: TGTGCCAGCAAAGAACAGGGACTCACTGAAGCTTTCTTT.

CDR3 amino acids: CASSPSLGSMNTEAFF. The CDR3 DNA follows: TGCGCCAGCAGCCCCTCCTTGGGGAGCATGAACACTGAAGCTTTCTTT. V usage is TRBV5-1 and J usage is TRBJ1-1; D is undetermined. The CDR3 covers 16 residues. Germline V gene data show CDR1 as SGHRS and CDR2 as YFSETQ. V was pared by 4 bases and J by 0 bases, with 16 bases between.

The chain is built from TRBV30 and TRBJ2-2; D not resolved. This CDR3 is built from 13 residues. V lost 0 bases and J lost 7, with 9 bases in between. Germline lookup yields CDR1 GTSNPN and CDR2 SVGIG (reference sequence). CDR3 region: CAWSVGEVGELFF. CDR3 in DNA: TGTGCCTGGAGTGTAGGCGAGGTCGGGGAGCTGTTTTTT.

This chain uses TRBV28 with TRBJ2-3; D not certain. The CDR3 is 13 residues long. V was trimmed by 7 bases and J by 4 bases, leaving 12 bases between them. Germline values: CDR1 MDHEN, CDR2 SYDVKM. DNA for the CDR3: TGTGCCAGCATCCTTCCCGGAGCAGATACGCAGTATTTT. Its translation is CASILPGADTQYF.

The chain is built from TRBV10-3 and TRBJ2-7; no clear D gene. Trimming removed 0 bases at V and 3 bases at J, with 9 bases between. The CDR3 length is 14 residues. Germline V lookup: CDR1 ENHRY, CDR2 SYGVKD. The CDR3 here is CAISESLDGYEQYF. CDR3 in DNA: TGTGCCATCAGTGAGTCCCTGGACGGCTACGAGCAGTACTTC.

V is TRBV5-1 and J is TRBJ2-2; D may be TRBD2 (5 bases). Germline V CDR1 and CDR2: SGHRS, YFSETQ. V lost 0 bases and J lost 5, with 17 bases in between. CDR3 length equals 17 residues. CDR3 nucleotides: TGCGCCAGCAGCTTGGCCAAGGATGGGAGCGGAACCGGGGAGCTGTTTTTT. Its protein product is CASSLAKDGSGTGELFF. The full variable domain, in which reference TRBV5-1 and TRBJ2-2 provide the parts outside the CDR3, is KAGVTQTPRYLIKTRGQQVTLSCSPISGHRSVSWYQQTPGQGLQFLFEYFSETQRNKGNFPGRFSGRQFSNSRSEMNVSTLELGDSALYLCASSLAKDGSGTGELFFGEGSRLTVL.

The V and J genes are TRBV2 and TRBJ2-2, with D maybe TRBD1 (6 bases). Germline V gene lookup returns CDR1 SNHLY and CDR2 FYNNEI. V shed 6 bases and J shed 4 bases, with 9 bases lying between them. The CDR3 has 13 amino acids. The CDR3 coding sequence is TGTGCCAGCAGGACAGGAACCACCGGGGAGCTGTTTTTT. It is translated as CASRTGTTGELFF.

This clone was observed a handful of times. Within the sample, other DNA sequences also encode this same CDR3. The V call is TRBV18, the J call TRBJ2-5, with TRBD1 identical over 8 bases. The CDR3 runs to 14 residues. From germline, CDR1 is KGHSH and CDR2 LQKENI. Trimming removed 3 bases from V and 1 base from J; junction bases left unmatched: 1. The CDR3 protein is CASSPDRAQETQYF. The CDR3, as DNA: TGTGCCAGCTCACCGGACAGGGCCCAAGAGACCCAGTACTTC.

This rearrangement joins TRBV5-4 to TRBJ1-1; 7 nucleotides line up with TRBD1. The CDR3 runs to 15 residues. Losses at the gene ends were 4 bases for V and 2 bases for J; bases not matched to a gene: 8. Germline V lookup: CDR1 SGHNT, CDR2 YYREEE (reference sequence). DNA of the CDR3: TGTGCCAGCAGCAAAAGACAGGGCATAAACACTGAAGCTTTCTTT. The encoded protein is CASSKRQGINTEAFF.

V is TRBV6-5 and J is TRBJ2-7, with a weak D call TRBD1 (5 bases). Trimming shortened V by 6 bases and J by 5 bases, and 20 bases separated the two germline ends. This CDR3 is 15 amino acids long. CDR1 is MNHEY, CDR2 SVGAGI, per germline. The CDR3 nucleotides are TGTGCCAGCAGCCCACAGGTTTCGGTCCCCCACGAGCAGTACTTC. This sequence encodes CASSPQVSVPHEQYF.